Shown below are 9 T cell receptor beta chains from a single sample sequenced in a study of shared clonotypes between healthy human individuals. Some clones are missing from TCRdb's copy, which holds only in-frame ones; the method was immunoSEQ multiplex PCR. The sample lists about 480,000 clones; less than 85% were seen once. Sample: PBMCs. The receptors derive from a woman aged 40 to 49 in good health. Some clones in this sample may be carry-over from other donors' samples.

This clone has a handful of counts. The CDR3 here is CASSLDQGLYYGYTF. Here the CDR3 DNA reads TGCGCCAGCAGCTTGGACCAGGGCCTTTACTATGGCTACACCTTC. The chain carries TRBV5-1 and TRBJ1-2; D may be TRBD1 (5 bases). The germline V gene has CDR1 SGHRS and CDR2 YFSETQ. Between the trimmed V and J ends, which lost 0 bases and 3 bases, there was a span of 12 bases. This CDR3 comprises 15 residues.

This chain connects TRBV2 to TRBJ2-4; a weak D match, TRBD2 (5 bases). Germline lookup yields CDR1 SNHLY and CDR2 FYNNEI. The ends were cut back, 3 bases at V and 0 bases at J, with 15 bases in the middle. The CDR3 is 17 residues long. CDR3 region: CASSERVAVLAKNIQYF. In DNA, the CDR3 is TGTGCCAGCAGTGAGAGGGTGGCGGTTCTAGCCAAAAACATTCAGTACTTC. Filled out from reference TRBV2 and TRBJ2-4, the complete variable domain reads EPEVTQTPSHQVTQMGQEVILRCVPISNHLYFYWYRQILGQKVEFLVSFYNNEISEKSEIFDDQFSVERPDGSNFTLKIRSTKLEDSAMYFCASSERVAVLAKNIQYFGAGTRLSVL.

This chain uses TRBV2 with TRBJ2-2, with TRBD2 identical over 8 bases. CDR1 and CDR2 from the germline V gene are SNHLY and FYNNEI. The CDR3 sequence is 14 residues long. After removal of 7 bases from V and 2 bases from J, the junction contained 3 bases not matched to a gene. The CDR3 region is CASNLAGNTGELFF. CDR3 sequence (DNA): TGTGCCAGCAATTTAGCGGGAAACACCGGGGAGCTGTTTTTT.

This rearrangement joins TRBV7-9 to TRBJ2-5, with 7 bases fitting TRBD1. The DNA matches TRBJ2-7 better at its end, which makes the J call doubtful. From germline, CDR1 is SEHNR and CDR2 FQNEAQ (reference sequence). The CDR3 consists of 17 residues. CDR3 protein: CASSLDWVGQNSYEQYF. The CDR3 nucleotides read TGTGCCAGCAGCTTAGATTGGGTGGGACAGAACTCCTACGAGCAGTACTTC.

This clone appeared a few times. Since a far larger clone is one base different, this is likely a read error. The sample carries other DNA sequences with the same CDR3. The chain joins TRBV7-9 to TRBJ1-1; possible D gene TRBD1, 5 bases. CDR3 length equals 13 residues. From germline, CDR1 is SEHNR and CDR2 FQNEAQ (reference sequence). Trimming took 4 bases from V and 0 from J, leaving 6 bases between them. The CDR3 reads CASSSQVNTEAFF. In DNA, the CDR3 is TGTGCCAGCAGCTCACAGGTGAACACTGAAGCTTTCTTT.

The chain is built from TRBV5-1 and TRBJ2-3; 13 bases line up with TRBD2. This CDR3 comprises 16 residues. Germline CDR1 SGHRS, CDR2 YFSETQ. Trimming removed 4 bases from V and 5 bases from J; junction bases left unmatched: 7. The CDR3 DNA reads TGCGCCAGCAGCCCCAGGACTAGCGGGAGAATAGATACGCAGTATTTT. Translated: CASSPRTSGRIDTQYF.

This chain uses TRBV18 with TRBJ2-7; 8 nucleotides match TRBD1. Germline trimming cut 3 bases from V and 2 bases from J; bases unmatched to any gene: 3. The length of the CDR3 is 14 residues. CDR1 and CDR2 (germline): KGHSH, LQKENI. As DNA, the CDR3 is TGTGCCAGCTCACCGCGCAGGGGGCCCTACGAGCAGTACTTC. The encoded protein is CASSPRRGPYEQYF.

By sample share, this clone is medium-sized. The V and J genes are TRBV4-1 and TRBJ1-1, with 8 bases matching TRBD1. J was trimmed by 3 bases and V by 0 bases; bases with no gene match: 3. Germline V gene data show CDR1 as MGHRA and CDR2 as YSYEKL. The CDR3 covers 15 residues. The CDR3 bases are TGCGCCAGCAGCCAAGAGGTGACAGGGGACACTGAAGCTTTCTTT. It is translated as CASSQEVTGDTEAFF.

V gene TRBV19 combines with J gene TRBJ2-5; D is possibly TRBD1 (6 bases). Germline V CDR1 and CDR2: LNHDA, SQIVND (reference sequence). Trimming pared 7 bases from V and 3 bases from J, leaving 15 bases between. The CDR3 covers 14 residues. Here the CDR3 reads CASTGRGFKETQYF. CDR3 coding DNA: TGTGCCAGTACTGGCAGGGGCTTTAAAGAGACCCAGTACTTC.